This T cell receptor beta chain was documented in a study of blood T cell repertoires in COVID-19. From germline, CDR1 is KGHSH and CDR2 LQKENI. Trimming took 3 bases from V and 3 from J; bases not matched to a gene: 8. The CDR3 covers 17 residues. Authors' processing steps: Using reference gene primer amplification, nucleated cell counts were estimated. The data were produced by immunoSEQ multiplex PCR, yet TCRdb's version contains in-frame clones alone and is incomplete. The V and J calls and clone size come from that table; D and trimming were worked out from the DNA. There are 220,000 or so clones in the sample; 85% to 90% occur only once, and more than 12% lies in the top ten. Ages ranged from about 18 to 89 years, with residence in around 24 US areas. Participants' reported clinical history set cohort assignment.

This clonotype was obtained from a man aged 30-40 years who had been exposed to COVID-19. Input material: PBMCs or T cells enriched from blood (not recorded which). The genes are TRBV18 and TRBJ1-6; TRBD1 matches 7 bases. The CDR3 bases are TGTGCCAGCTCACCGCGGCAGGGGGGTGGCTATAATTCACCCCTCCACTTT. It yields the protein CASSPRQGGGYNSPLHF.